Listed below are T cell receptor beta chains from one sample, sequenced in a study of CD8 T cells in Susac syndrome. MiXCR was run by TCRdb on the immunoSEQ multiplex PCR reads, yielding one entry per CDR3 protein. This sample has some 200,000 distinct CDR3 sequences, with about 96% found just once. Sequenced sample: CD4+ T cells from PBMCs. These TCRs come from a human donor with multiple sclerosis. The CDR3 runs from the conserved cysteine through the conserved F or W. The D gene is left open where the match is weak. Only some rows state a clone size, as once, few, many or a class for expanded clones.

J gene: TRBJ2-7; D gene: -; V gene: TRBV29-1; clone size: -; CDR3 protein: CSVAPAVLSHEQYF; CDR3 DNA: TGCAGCGTTGCCCCAGCGGTCCTATCCCACGAGCAGTACTTC
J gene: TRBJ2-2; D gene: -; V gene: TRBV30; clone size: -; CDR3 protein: CAWSLANTGELFF; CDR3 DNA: TGTGCCTGGAGTCTTGCGAACACCGGGGAGCTGTTTTTT
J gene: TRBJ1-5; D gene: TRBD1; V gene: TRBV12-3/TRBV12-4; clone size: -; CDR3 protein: CASRATGGQPQHF; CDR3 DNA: TGTGCCAGCAGGGCGACAGGGGGTCAGCCCCAGCATTTT
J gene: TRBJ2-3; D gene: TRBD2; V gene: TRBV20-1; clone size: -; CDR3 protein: CSATRREPDTQYF; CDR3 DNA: TGCAGTGCTACCCGGCGGGAGCCAGATACGCAGTATTTT
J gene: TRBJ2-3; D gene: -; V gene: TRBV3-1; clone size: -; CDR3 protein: CASSSARTQYF; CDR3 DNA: TGTGCCAGCAGCTCCGCGCGTACGCAGTATTTT
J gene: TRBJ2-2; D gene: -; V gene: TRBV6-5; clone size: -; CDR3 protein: CASRVSGAGELFF; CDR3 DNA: TGTGCCAGCAGAGTCTCAGGGGCCGGGGAGCTGTTTTTT
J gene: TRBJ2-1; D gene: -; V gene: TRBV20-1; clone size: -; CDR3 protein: CSARETSSYNEQFF; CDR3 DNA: TGCAGTGCTAGGGAGACCAGCTCCTACAATGAGCAGTTCTTC
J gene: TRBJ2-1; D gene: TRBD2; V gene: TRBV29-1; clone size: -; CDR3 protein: CSVSGRVQYNEQFF; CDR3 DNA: TGCAGCGTTAGCGGGAGGGTTCAATACAATGAGCAGTTCTTC
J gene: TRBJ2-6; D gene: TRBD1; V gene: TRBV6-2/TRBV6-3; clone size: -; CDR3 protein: CASLADRAGANVLTF; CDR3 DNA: TGTGCCAGCCTCGCAGACAGGGCTGGGGCCAACGTCCTGACTTTC
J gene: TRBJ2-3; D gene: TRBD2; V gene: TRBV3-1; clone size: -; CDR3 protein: CASSWSGGTDTQYF; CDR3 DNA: TGTGCCAGCAGCTGGAGCGGGGGGACAGATACGCAGTATTTT
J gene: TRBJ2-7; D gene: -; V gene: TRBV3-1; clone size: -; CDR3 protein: CASSQPTSYEQYF; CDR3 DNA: TGTGCCAGCAGCCAACCTACAAGCTACGAGCAGTACTTC
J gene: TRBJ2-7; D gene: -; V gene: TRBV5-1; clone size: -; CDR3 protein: CASSPSRDLNEQYF; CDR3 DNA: TGCGCCAGCAGCCCGTCCCGGGACTTGAACGAGCAGTACTTC
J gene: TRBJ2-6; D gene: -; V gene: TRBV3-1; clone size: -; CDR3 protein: CASSHGHGANVLTF; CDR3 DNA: TGTGCCAGCAGCCACGGTCATGGGGCCAACGTCCTGACTTTC
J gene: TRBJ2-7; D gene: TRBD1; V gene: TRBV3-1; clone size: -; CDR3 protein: CASSQDPGGHEQYF; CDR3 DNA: TGTGCCAGCAGCCAAGATCCAGGGGGCCACGAGCAGTACTTC
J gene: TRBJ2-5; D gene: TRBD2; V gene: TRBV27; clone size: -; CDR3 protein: CASSPLAGAETQYF; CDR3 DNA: TGTGCCAGCAGTCCCCTAGCGGGGGCAGAGACCCAGTACTTC
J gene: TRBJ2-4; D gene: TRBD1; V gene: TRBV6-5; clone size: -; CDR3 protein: CASRTRDRMTKNIQYF; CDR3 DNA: TGTGCCAGCAGGACTCGGGACAGGATGACCAAAAACATTCAGTACTTC
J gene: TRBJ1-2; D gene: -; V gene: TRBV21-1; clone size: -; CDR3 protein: CASSNQGYTF; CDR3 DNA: TGTGCCAGCAGCAACCAGGGCTACACCTTC
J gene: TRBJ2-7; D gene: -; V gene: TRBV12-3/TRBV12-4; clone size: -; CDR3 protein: CASSWAGYEQYF; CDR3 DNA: TGTGCCAGCAGCTGGGCGGGTTACGAGCAGTACTTC
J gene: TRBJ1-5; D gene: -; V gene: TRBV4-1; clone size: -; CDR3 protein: CASSQDVKGIGNQPQHF; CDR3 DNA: TGCGCCAGCAGCCAAGATGTAAAAGGTATCGGCAATCAGCCCCAGCATTTT
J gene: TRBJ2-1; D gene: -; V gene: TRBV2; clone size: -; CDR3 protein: CASSRTSSYNEQFF; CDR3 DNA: TGTGCCAGCTCCCGCACCAGCTCCTACAATGAGCAGTTCTTC
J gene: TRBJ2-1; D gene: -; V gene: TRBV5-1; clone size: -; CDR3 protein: CASSLPGATYNEQFF; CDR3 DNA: TGCGCCAGCAGCCTCCCGGGAGCTACCTACAATGAGCAGTTCTTC
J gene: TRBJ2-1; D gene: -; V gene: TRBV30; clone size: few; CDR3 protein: CAWSNGRGEQFF; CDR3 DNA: TGTGCCTGGAGTAACGGAAGGGGTGAGCAGTTCTTC
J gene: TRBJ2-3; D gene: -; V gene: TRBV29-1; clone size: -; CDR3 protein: CSVGTGRSDTQYF; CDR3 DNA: TGCAGCGTCGGAACAGGGCGAAGCGATACGCAGTATTTT
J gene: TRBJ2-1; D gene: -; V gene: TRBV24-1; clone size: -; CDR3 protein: CATSDPSGHSSYNEQFF; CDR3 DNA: TGTGCCACCAGTGACCCCTCGGGACATAGCTCCTACAATGAGCAGTTCTTC
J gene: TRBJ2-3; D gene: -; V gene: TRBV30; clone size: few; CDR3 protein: CAWTHSGDTQYF; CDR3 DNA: TGTGCCTGGACTCACAGCGGAGATACGCAGTATTTT
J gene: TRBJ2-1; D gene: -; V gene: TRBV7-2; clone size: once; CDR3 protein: CASSLASSTVNEQFF; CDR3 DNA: TGTGCCAGCAGCTTAGCGTCCTCGACCGTAAATGAGCAGTTCTTC
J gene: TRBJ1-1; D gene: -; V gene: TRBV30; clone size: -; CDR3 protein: CAWRGSEAFF; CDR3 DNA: TGTGCCTGGAGGGGCAGTGAAGCTTTCTTT
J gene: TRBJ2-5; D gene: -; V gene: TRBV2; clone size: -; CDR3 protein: CASSVLARQETQYF; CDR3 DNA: TGTGCCAGCAGTGTCCTAGCCCGCCAAGAGACCCAGTACTTC
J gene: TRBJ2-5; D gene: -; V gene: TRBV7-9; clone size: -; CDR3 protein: CASSLQQETQYF; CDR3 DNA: TGTGCCAGCAGCTTACAACAAGAGACCCAGTACTTC
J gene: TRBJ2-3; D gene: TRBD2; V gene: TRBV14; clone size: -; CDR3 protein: CATGTSGSDTQYF; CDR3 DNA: TGTGCCACGGGGACTAGCGGGTCGGATACGCAGTATTTT
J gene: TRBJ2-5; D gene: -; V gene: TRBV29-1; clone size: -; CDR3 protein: CSVELLWGETQYF; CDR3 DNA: TGCAGCGTTGAGTTGTTGTGGGGGGAGACCCAGTACTTC
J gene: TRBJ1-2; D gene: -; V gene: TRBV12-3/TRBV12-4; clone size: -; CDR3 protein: CASSFRSTNYGYTF; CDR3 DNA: TGTGCCAGCAGTTTTCGCAGCACTAACTATGGCTACACCTTC
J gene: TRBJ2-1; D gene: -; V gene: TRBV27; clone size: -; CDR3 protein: CASSLGVGSYNEQFF; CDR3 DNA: TGTGCCAGCAGTTTAGGGGTCGGCTCCTACAATGAGCAGTTCTTC
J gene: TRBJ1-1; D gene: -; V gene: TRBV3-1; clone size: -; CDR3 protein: CASSQEGRNTEAFF; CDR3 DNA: TGTGCCAGCAGTCAGGAGGGCCGGAACACTGAAGCTTTCTTT
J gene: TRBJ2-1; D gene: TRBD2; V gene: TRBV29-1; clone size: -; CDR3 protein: CSVVPTSGRVFEQFF; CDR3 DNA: TGCAGCGTCGTCCCGACAAGCGGGAGGGTCTTTGAGCAGTTCTTC
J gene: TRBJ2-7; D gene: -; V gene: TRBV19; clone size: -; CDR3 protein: CASRSAGWGHEQYF; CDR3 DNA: TGTGCCAGTAGATCGGCGGGATGGGGCCACGAGCAGTACTTC
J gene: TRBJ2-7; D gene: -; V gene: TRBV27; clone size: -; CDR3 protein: CATLGENYEQYF; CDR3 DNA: TGTGCCACCCTCGGGGAGAACTACGAGCAGTACTTC
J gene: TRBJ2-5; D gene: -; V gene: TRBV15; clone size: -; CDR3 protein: CATSRGQAPETQYF; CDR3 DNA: TGTGCCACCAGCAGAGGGCAGGCCCCAGAGACCCAGTACTTC
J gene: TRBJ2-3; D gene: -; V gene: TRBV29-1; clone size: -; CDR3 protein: CSGTSRGTDTQYF; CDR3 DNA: TGCAGCGGAACTAGCAGGGGCACAGATACGCAGTATTTT
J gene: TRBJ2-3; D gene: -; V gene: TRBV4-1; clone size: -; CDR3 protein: CASSQESGLDTQYF; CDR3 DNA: TGCGCCAGCAGCCAAGAAAGCGGGCTGGATACGCAGTATTTT
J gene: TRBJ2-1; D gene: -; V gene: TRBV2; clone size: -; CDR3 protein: CASRDSISYNEQFF; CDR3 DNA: TGTGCCAGCAGAGACTCTATCTCCTACAATGAGCAGTTCTTC
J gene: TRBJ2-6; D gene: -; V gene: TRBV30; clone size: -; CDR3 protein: CACGSGSGANVLTF; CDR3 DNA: TGTGCCTGTGGGTCAGGGTCTGGGGCCAACGTCCTGACTTTC
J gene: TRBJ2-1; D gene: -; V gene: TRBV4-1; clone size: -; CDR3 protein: CASSPLDNSYNEQFF; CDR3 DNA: TGCGCCAGCAGCCCACTAGATAACTCCTACAATGAGCAGTTCTTC
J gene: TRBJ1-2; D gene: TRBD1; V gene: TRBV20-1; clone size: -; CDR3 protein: CSAPGQVPGGYTF; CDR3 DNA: TGCAGTGCTCCGGGACAGGTGCCTGGAGGCTACACCTTC
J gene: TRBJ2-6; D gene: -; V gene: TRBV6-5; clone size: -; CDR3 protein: CASSSASLSGANVLTF; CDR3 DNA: TGTGCCAGCAGTTCTGCAAGCCTCTCTGGGGCCAACGTCCTGACTTTC
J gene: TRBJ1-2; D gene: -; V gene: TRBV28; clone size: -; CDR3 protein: CASSFGDLGGGGYTF; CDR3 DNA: TGTGCCAGCAGTTTCGGGGACTTGGGAGGAGGTGGCTACACCTTC
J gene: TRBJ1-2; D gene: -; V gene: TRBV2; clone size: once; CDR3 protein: CASRRTGGYTF; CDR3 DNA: TGTGCCAGCAGGAGAACGGGTGGCTACACCTTC
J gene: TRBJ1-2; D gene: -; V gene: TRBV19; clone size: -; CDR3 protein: CASSPRELQWRGYTF; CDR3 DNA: TGTGCCAGTAGTCCCCGGGAGCTGCAGTGGAGAGGCTACACCTTC
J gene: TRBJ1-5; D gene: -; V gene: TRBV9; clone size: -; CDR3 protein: CASSVEGSQPQHF; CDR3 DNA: TGTGCCAGCAGCGTAGAAGGGTCTCAGCCCCAGCATTTT
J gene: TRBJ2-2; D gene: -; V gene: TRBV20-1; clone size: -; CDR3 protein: CSARDRGVGGELFF; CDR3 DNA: TGCAGTGCTAGAGACCGTGGGGTGGGCGGGGAGCTGTTTTTT
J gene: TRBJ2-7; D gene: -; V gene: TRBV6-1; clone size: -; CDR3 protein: CASSETIYEQYF; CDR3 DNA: TGTGCCAGCAGTGAGACAATCTACGAGCAGTACTTC
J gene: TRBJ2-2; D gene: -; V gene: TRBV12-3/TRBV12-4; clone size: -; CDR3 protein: CASTTQTGELFF; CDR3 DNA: TGTGCCAGCACGACTCAAACCGGGGAGCTGTTTTTT
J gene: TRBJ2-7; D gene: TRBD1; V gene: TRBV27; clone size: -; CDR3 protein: CASSLTGAYEQYF; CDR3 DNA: TGTGCCAGCAGTTTAACAGGGGCCTACGAGCAGTACTTC
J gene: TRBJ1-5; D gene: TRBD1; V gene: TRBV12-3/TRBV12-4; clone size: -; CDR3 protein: CASSLVRFRGRGNQPQHF; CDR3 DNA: TGTGCCAGCAGTTTAGTACGGTTTCGCGGCAGGGGGAATCAGCCCCAGCATTTT
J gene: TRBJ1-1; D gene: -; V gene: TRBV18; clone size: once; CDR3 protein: CASSPVSGTEAFF; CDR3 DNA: TGTGCCAGCTCACCGGTGAGCGGTACTGAAGCTTTCTTT
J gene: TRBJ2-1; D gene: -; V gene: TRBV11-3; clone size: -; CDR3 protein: CASSLDPVATYNEQFF; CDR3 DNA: TGTGCCAGCAGCTTAGATCCGGTGGCGACCTACAATGAGCAGTTCTTC
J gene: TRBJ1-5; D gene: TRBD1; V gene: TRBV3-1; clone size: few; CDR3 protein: CASSQDRSNQPQHF; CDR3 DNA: TGTGCCAGCAGCCAGGACAGGAGCAATCAGCCCCAGCATTTT
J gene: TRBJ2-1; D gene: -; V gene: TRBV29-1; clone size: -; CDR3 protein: CSVDPTRGVDEQFF; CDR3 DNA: TGCAGCGTTGACCCTACACGTGGGGTAGATGAGCAGTTCTTC